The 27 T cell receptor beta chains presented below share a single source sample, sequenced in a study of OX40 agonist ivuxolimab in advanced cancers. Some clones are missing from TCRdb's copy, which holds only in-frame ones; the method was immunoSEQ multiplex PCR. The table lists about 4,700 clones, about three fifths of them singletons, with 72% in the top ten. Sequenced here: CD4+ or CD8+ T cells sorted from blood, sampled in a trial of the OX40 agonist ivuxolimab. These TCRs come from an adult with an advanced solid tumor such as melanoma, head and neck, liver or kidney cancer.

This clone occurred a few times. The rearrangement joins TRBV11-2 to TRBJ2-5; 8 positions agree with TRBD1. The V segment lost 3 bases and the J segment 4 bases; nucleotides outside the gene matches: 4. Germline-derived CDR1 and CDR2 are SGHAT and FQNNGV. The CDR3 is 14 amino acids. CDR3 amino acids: CASSFGGQGETQYF. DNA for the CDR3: TGTGCCAGCAGCTTTGGCGGACAGGGAGAGACCCAGTACTTC.

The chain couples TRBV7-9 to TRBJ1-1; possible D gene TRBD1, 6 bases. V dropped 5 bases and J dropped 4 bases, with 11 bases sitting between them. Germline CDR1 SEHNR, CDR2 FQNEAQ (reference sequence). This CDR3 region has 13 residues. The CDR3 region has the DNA TGTGCCAGCAGCGAAGGGGGGATCACTGAAGCTTTCTTT. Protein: CASSEGGITEAFF. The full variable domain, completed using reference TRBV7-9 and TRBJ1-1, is DTGVSQNPRHKITKRGQNVTFRCDPISEHNRLYWYRQTLGQGPEFLTYFQNEAQLEKSRLLSDRFSAERPKGSFSTLEIQRTEQGDSAMYLCASSEGGITEAFFGQGTRLTVV.

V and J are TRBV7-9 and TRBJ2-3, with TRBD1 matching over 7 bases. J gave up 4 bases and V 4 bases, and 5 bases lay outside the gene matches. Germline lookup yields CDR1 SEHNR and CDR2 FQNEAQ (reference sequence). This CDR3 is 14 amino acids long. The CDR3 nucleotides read TGTGCCAGCAGCTCGATTACAGGGGCAGATACGCAGTATTTT. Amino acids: CASSSITGADTQYF. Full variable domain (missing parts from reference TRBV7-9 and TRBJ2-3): DTGVSQNPRHKITKRGQNVTFRCDPISEHNRLYWYRQTLGQGPEFLTYFQNEAQLEKSRLLSDRFSAERPKGSFSTLEIQRTEQGDSAMYLCASSSITGADTQYFGPGTRLTVL.

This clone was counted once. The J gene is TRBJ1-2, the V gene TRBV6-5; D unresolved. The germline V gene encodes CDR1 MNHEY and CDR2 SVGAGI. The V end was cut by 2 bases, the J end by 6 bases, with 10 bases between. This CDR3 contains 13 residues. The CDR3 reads CASSYRAVDGYTF. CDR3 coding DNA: TGTGCCAGCAGTTACAGGGCAGTGGATGGCTACACCTTC.

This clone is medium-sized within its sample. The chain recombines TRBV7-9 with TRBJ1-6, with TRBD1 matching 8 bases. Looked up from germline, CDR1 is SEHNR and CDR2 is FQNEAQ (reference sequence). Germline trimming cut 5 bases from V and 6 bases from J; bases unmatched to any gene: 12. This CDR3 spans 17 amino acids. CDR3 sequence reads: CASSNHDRGGINSPLHF. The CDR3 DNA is TGTGCCAGCAGCAACCACGACAGGGGTGGGATTAATTCACCCCTCCACTTT.

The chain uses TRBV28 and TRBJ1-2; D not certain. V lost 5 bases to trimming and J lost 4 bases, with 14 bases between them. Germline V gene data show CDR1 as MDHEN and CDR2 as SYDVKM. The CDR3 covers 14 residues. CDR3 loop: CASSHRVTSYGYTF. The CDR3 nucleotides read TGTGCCAGCAGTCACCGGGTTACAAGCTATGGCTACACCTTC.

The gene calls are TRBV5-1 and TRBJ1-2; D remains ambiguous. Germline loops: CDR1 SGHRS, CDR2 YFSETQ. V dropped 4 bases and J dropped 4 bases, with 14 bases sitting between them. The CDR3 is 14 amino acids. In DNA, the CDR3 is TGCGCCAGCAGCGCGGAGGAACTAGGCTATGGCTACACCTTC. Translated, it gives CASSAEELGYGYTF.

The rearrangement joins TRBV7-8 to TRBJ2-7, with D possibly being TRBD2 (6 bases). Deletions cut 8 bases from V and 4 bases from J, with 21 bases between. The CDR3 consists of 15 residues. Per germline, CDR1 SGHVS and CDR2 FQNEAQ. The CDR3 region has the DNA TGTGCCAGCGGAAACCGGGACTGGGGTTGGTACGAGCAGTACTTC. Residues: CASGNRDWGWYEQYF.

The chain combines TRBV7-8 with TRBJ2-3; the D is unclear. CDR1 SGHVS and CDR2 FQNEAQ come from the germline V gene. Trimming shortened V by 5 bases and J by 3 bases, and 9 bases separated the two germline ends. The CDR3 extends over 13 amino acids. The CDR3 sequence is CASSLGITDTQYF. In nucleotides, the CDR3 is TGTGCCAGCAGCCTGGGGATTACAGATACGCAGTATTTT.

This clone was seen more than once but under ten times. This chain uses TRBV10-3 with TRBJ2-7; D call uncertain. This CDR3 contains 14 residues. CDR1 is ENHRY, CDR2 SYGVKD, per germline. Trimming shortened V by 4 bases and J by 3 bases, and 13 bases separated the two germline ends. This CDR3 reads CAISGLPVNYEQYF. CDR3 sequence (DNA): TGTGCCATCAGTGGTCTACCGGTTAACTACGAGCAGTACTTC.

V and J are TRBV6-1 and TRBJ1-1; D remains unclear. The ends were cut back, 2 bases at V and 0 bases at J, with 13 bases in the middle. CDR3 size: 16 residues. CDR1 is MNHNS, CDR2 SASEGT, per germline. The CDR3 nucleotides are TGTGCCAGCAGTGAACAAGCGAGATATATGAACACTGAAGCTTTCTTT. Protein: CASSEQARYMNTEAFF.

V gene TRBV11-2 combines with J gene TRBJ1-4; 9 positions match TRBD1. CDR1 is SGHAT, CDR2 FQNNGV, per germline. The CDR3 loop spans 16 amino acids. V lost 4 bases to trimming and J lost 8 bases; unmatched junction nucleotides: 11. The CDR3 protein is CASSSSGQGLEEKLFF. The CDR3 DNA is TGTGCCAGCAGCTCTTCCGGACAGGGGTTGGAGGAAAAACTGTTTTTT.

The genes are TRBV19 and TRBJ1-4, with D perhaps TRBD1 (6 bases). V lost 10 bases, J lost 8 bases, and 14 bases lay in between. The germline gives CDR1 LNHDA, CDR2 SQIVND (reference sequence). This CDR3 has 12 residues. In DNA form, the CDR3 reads TGTGCCACCCTCGGGGGGCCGGAAAAACTGTTTTTT. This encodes CATLGGPEKLFF. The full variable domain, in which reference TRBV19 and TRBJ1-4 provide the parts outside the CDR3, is DGGITQSPKYLFRKEGQNVTLSCEQNLNHDAMYWYRQDPGQGLRLIYYSQIVNDFQKGDIAEGYSVSREKKESFPLTVTSAQKNPTAFYLCATLGGPEKLFFGSGTQLSVL.

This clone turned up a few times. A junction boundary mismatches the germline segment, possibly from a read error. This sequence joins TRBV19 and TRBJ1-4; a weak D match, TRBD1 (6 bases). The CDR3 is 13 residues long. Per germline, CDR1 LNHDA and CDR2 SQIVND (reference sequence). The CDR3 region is CASTGTTKEKLFF. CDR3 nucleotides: TGTGCCAGTACGGGGACAACTAAAGAAAAACTGTTTTTT. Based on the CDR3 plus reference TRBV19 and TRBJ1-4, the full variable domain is DGGITQSPKYLFRKEGQNVTLSCEQNLNHDAMYWYRQDPGQGLRLIYYSQIVNDFQKGDIAEGYSVSREKKESFPLTVTSAQKNPTAFYLCASTGTTKEKLFFGSGTQLSVL.

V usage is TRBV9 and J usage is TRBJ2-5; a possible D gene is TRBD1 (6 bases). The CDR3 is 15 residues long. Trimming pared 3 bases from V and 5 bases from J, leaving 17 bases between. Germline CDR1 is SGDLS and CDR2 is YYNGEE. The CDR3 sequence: CASSDRAGPLETQYF. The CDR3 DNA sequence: TGTGCCAGCAGCGACAGGGCTGGGCCCCTCGAGACCCAGTACTTC.

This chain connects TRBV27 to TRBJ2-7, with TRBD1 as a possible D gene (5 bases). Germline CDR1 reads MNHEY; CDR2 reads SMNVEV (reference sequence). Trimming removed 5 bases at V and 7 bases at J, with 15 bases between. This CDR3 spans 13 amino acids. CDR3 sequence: CASSRPSGFEQYF. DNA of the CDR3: TGTGCCAGCAGTCGGCCTTCAGGGTTTGAGCAGTACTTC.

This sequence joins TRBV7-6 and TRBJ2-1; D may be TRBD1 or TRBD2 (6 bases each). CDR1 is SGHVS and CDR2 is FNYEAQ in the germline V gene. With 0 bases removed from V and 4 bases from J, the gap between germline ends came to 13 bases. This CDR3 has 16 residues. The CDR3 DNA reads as TGTGCCAGCAGCTTAGCTCAAGGAGGGGGATACAATGAGCAGTTCTTC. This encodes CASSLAQGGGYNEQFF.

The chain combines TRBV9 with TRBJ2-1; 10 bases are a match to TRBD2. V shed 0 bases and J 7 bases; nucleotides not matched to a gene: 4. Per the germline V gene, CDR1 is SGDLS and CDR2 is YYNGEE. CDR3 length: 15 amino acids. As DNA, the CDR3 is TGTGCCAGCAGCGTAGAGAGCGGGGGGGTTAATGAGCAGTTCTTC. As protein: CASSVESGGVNEQFF.

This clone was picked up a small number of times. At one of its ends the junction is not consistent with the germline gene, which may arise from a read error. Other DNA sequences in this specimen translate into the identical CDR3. Written as DNA, the CDR3 is TGCGCCAGCAGCCAAGATATCGCAGGAATGAACACTGAAGCTTTCTTT. Encoded protein: CASSQDIAGMNTEAFF. V is TRBV5-4 and J is TRBJ1-1; D not resolved. Germline CDR1 reads SGHNT; CDR2 reads YYREEE (reference sequence). The CDR3 has 16 amino acids.

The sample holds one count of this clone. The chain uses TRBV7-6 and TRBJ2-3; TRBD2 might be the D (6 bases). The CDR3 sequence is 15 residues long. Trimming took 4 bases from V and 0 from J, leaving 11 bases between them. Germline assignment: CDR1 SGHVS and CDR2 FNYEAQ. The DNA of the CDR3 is TGTGCCAGCAGCTCATTAGCGGTTAGCACAGATACGCAGTATTTT. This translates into CASSSLAVSTDTQYF. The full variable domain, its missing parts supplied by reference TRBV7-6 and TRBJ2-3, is GAGVSQSPRYKVTKRGQDVALRCDPISGHVSLYWYRQALGQGPEFLTYFNYEAQQDKSGLPNDRFSAERPEGSISTLTIQRTEQRDSAMYRCASSSLAVSTDTQYFGPGTRLTVL.

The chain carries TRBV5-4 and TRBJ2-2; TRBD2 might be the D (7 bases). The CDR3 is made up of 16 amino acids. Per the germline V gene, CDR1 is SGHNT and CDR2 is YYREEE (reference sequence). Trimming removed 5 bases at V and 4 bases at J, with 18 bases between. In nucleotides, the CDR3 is TGTGCCAGCAGGCAGCTCCGGGGGGCGGGCACCGGGGAGCTGTTTTTT. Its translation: CASRQLRGAGTGELFF.

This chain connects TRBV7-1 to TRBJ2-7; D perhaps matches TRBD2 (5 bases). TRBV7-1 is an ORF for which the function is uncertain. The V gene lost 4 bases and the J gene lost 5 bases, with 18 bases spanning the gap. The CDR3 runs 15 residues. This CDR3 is CASSFGLPAVDEQYF. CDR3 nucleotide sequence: TGTGCCAGCAGCTTCGGACTTCCCGCTGTGGACGAGCAGTACTTC.

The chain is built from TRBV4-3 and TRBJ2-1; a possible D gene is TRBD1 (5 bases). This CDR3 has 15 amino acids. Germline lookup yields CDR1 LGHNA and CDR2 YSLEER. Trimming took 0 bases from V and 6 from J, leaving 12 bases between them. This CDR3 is CASSQDVQGGNEQFF. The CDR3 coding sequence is TGCGCCAGCAGCCAAGATGTTCAGGGTGGCAATGAGCAGTTCTTC.

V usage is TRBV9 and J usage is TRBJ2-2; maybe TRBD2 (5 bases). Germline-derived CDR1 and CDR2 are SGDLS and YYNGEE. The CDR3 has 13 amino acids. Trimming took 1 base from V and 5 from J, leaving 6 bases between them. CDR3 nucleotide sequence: TGTGCCAGCAGCGTATCGGGGACCGGGGAGCTGTTTTTT. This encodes CASSVSGTGELFF. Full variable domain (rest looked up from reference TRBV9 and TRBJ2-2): DSGVTQTPKHLITATGQRVTLRCSPRSGDLSVYWYQQSLDQGLQFLIQYYNGEERAKGNILERFSAQQFPDLHSELNLSSLELGDSALYFCASSVSGTGELFFGEGSRLTVL.

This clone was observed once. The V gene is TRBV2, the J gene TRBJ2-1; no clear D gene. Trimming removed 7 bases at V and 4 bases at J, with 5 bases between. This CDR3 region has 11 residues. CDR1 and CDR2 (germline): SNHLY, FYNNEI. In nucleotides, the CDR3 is TGTGCCAGCATCGAGTACAATGAGCAGTTCTTC. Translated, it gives CASIEYNEQFF.

The CDR3 nucleotides are TGTGCCAGGTCTATTTGGGACAGGGGAAAACAGCCCCAGCATTTT. It yields the protein CARSIWDRGKQPQHF. This chain connects TRBV19 to TRBJ1-5, with TRBD1 identical over 10 bases. Losses at the gene ends were 9 bases for V and 7 bases for J; bases not matched to a gene: 12. The CDR3 sequence is 15 residues long. The germline gives CDR1 LNHDA, CDR2 SQIVND (reference sequence).

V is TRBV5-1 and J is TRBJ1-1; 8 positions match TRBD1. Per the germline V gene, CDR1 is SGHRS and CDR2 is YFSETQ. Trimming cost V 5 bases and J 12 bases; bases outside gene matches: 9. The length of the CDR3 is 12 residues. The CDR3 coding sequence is TGCGCCAGCAGGCAGGGGGCCGGAAATCCTTTCTTT. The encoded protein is CASRQGAGNPFF.